These 26 T cell receptor beta chains were sequenced from one sample in a study of blood T cell repertoires in COVID-19. Using immunoSEQ multiplex PCR, the repertoire was profiled, and TCRdb retains in-frame clones only, with some absent. This table holds about 34,000 clones, approximately 80% found once. Sequenced sample: peripheral blood. These receptors came from a woman aged 60-75 years with acute or convalescent COVID-19.

CDR3 sequence: CASSLAPSGEPQHF. CDR3 coding DNA: TGCGCCAGCAGCTTGGCCCCCTCGGGGGAGCCCCAGCATTTT. The chain has TRBV5-1 and TRBJ1-5; possibly TRBD1 for D (5 bases). CDR3 length equals 14 residues. With 0 bases removed from V and 8 bases from J, the gap between germline ends came to 12 bases. The germline V gene encodes CDR1 SGHRS and CDR2 YFSETQ.

In DNA form, the CDR3 reads TGTGCCAGCCGGCGGGCCCCTTTTAATCAGCCCCAGCATTTT. Translating gives CASRRAPFNQPQHF. The chain couples TRBV7-3 to TRBJ1-5, with D unclear. V was cut by 8 bases and J by 4 bases, with 15 bases left in between. In germline, CDR1 is SGHTA, CDR2 FQGTGA. This CDR3 region has 14 residues. The full variable domain, its missing parts supplied by reference TRBV7-3 and TRBJ1-5, is GAGVSQTPSNKVTEKGKYVELRCDPISGHTALYWYRQSLGQGPEFLIYFQGTGAADDSGLPNDRFFAVRPEGSVSTLKIQRTERGDSAVYLCASRRAPFNQPQHFGDGTRLSIL.

The V gene is TRBV2, the J gene TRBJ1-3, with D perhaps matching TRBD1 (5 bases). Germline values: CDR1 SNHLY, CDR2 FYNNEI. V gave up 6 bases and J gave up 0 bases, with 18 bases separating them. This CDR3 comprises 17 residues. CDR3 in amino acids: CASSTPAGGSSGNTIYF. The DNA for the CDR3 is TGTGCCAGCAGCACCCCCGCGGGGGGGAGCTCTGGAAACACCATATATTTT.

This clone is classed as medium-sized (0.01 to 0.1%). The gene calls are TRBV27 and TRBJ2-7; 7 bases are shared with TRBD1. Germline values: CDR1 MNHEY, CDR2 SMNVEV (reference sequence). Losses at the gene ends were 4 bases for V and 2 bases for J; bases not matched to a gene: 5. This CDR3 spans 14 amino acids. The CDR3 region is CASSWLGGPYEQYF. The CDR3 bases are TGTGCCAGCAGTTGGTTAGGGGGCCCCTACGAGCAGTACTTC.

The chain employs TRBV7-8 and TRBJ1-3; weak D call: TRBD1 (6 bases). Trimming stripped 5 bases from V and 0 bases from J, with 11 bases between. The CDR3 covers 15 residues. Germline-derived CDR1 and CDR2 are SGHVS and FQNEAQ. In DNA form, the CDR3 reads TGTGCCAGCAGCGTTTCAGGGGCCTCTGGAAACACCATATATTTT. Amino acid sequence: CASSVSGASGNTIYF.

The chain couples TRBV9 to TRBJ1-2, with 7 bases lining up with TRBD1. V was clipped by 4 bases and J by 3 bases; unmatched bases: 12. This CDR3 comprises 16 residues. The germline V gene has CDR1 SGDLS and CDR2 YYNGEE. The CDR3 DNA reads TGTGCCAGCAGCCCTAGGTCAGGGGGACCTGACTATGGCTACACCTTC. It codes for CASSPRSGGPDYGYTF.

This chain joins TRBV7-8 and TRBJ1-1; D may be TRBD1 (5 bases). Germline V gene data show CDR1 as SGHVS and CDR2 as FQNEAQ. The germline V and J ends were trimmed by 2 bases and 11 bases, with 15 bases remaining between them. The CDR3 length is 13 residues. Here the CDR3 reads CASSLSRAERAFF. As DNA, the CDR3 is TGTGCCAGCAGCTTAAGCAGGGCCGAAAGGGCTTTCTTT.

Only a few counts were recorded for this clone. The junction differs from germline at one of its ends, possibly a read error. The chain joins TRBV28 to TRBJ1-2, with a possible D match to TRBD1 (5 bases). The CDR3 has 12 residues. Germline lookup yields CDR1 MDHEN and CDR2 SYDVKM. This CDR3 is CASSSGGTAARF. The DNA of the CDR3 is TGTGCCAGCAGTTCGGGGGGGACCGCAGCCCGTTTC.

This chain joins TRBV18 and TRBJ2-7; 8 bases agree with TRBD1. Trimming at V came to 4 bases and at J to 2 bases, leaving 10 bases not matched to a gene. The CDR3 totals 16 residues. From germline, CDR1 is KGHSH and CDR2 LQKENI. The CDR3 protein is CASSQAGDRGTYEQYF. DNA of the CDR3: TGTGCCAGCTCACAAGCCGGAGACAGGGGAACCTACGAGCAGTACTTC.

A single count supports this clone. The chain carries TRBV6-5 and TRBJ2-2, with D possibly TRBD1 on 8 matching bases. The CDR3 spans 14 residues. The V gene lost 7 bases and the J gene lost 7 bases, with 16 bases spanning the gap. Germline V CDR1 and CDR2: MNHEY, SVGAGI. CDR3 sequence: CASKNRGGGGELFF. CDR3 DNA: TGTGCCAGCAAGAACAGGGGGGGTGGCGGGGAGCTGTTTTTT.

The chain has TRBV5-6 and TRBJ1-2; 7 bases fit TRBD1. Germline V gives CDR1 SGHDT, CDR2 YYEEEE. The V and J ends lost 1 base and 4 bases, in that order; junction bases with no gene match: 7. This CDR3 is 15 amino acids long. The CDR3 region is CASSLLETGIYGYTF. CDR3 in DNA: TGTGCCAGCAGCTTGCTAGAGACAGGGATCTATGGCTACACCTTC.

This clone was counted once. The genes are TRBV4-2 and TRBJ2-7; TRBD1 matches 8 bases. V lost 4 bases to trimming and J lost 2 bases; unmatched junction nucleotides: 7. The CDR3 is 15 amino acids. Germline CDR1 and CDR2: LGHNA and YNFKEQ. The CDR3, as DNA: TGTGCCAGCAGCCCAGGGACAGGTGACCCCTACGAGCAGTACTTC. Protein: CASSPGTGDPYEQYF.

J is TRBJ1-5 and V is TRBV6-5, with D tentatively TRBD1 (6 bases). The CDR3 contains 12 residues. CDR1 MNHEY and CDR2 SVGAGI come from the germline V gene. The germline V and J ends were trimmed by 6 bases and 8 bases, with 11 bases remaining between them. CDR3 DNA sequence: TGTGCCAGCAGAACCCCAGGGGAGCCCCAGCATTTT. It encodes CASRTPGEPQHF.

The genes are TRBV4-2 and TRBJ2-5; perhaps TRBD2 as D (5 bases). Trimming cost V 4 bases and J 9 bases, with 21 bases left between them. The germline V gene encodes CDR1 LGHNA and CDR2 YNFKEQ. The CDR3 totals 15 residues. This CDR3 reads CASSPDYSLKSPQYF. For the CDR3, the DNA is TGTGCCAGCAGCCCAGACTACAGCCTTAAGTCACCCCAGTACTTC.

This clone was counted a single time. The rearrangement links TRBV27 to TRBJ2-2, with TRBD2 as a possible D gene (6 bases). Trimming took 5 bases from V and 5 from J, leaving 15 bases between them. CDR1 is MNHEY, CDR2 SMNVEV, per germline (reference sequence). This CDR3 is 15 amino acids long. CDR3 in DNA: TGTGCCAGCAGTCCCCCCGCGGGAAGGACCGGGGAGCTGTTTTTT. As protein: CASSPPAGRTGELFF.

The rearrangement joins TRBV15 to TRBJ1-6; D uncertain. This CDR3 is 13 amino acids long. Trimming pared 7 bases from V and 2 bases from J, leaving 6 bases between. Germline values: CDR1 LNHNV, CDR2 YYDKDF (reference sequence). CDR3 region: CATTEAYNSPLHF. CDR3 DNA: TGTGCCACCACGGAGGCCTATAATTCACCCCTCCACTTT.

The chain links TRBV5-1 to TRBJ1-1; a weak D match, TRBD1 (6 bases). The CDR3 loop spans 11 amino acids. CDR1 and CDR2 (germline): SGHRS, YFSETQ. The V and J ends lost 5 bases and 8 bases respectively, with 10 bases between them. In DNA form, the CDR3 reads TGCGCCAGCAGTCAACAGGGAGAAGCTTTCTTT. This translates into CASSQQGEAFF.

The chain has TRBV27 and TRBJ1-1; 12 bases line up with TRBD1. There are 16 residues in the CDR3. Trimming took 5 bases from V and 0 from J; bases not matched to a gene: 4. Germline lookup yields CDR1 MNHEY and CDR2 SMNVEV (reference sequence). The CDR3 reads CASSTRDRGLNTEAFF. The CDR3 coding sequence is TGTGCCAGCAGTACCCGGGACAGGGGGCTGAACACTGAAGCTTTCTTT.

This clone was picked up one time. The rearrangement joins TRBV18 to TRBJ1-1; D uncertain. This CDR3 spans 14 amino acids. CDR1 KGHSH and CDR2 LQKENI come from the germline V gene. Trimming took 4 bases from V and 1 from J, leaving 10 bases between them. The CDR3 region is CASSLREQNTEAFF. As DNA, the CDR3 is TGTGCCAGCTCACTACGGGAGCAGAACACTGAAGCTTTCTTT.

This clone was recorded only once. V gene TRBV19 combines with J gene TRBJ1-2; D is perhaps TRBD1 (6 bases). Germline CDR1 reads LNHDA; CDR2 reads SQIVND (reference sequence). This CDR3 is 15 amino acids long. Trimming shortened V by 3 bases and J by 3 bases, and 14 bases separated the two germline ends. This CDR3 reads CASSIRDQGHYGYTF. The CDR3 DNA sequence: TGTGCCAGTAGTATTCGGGACCAGGGGCACTATGGCTACACCTTC.

The chain has TRBV5-6 and TRBJ2-7; D remains unclear. The germline V and J ends were trimmed by 7 bases and 3 bases, with 17 bases remaining between them. Germline lookup yields CDR1 SGHDT and CDR2 YYEEEE. The CDR3 spans 14 residues. CDR3 sequence: CASHAYATVYEQYF. CDR3 nucleotides: TGTGCCAGCCACGCTTATGCCACAGTCTACGAGCAGTACTTC.

The chain recombines TRBV9 with TRBJ1-1; no firm D call. Germline-derived CDR1 and CDR2 are SGDLS and YYNGEE. This CDR3 spans 13 amino acids. Trimming left V 0 bases short and J 0 bases short, with 3 bases between. This chain's CDR3 is CASSVAMNTEAFF. The CDR3 DNA is TGTGCCAGCAGCGTAGCTATGAACACTGAAGCTTTCTTT.

This chain uses TRBV10-1 with TRBJ2-2; D perhaps matches TRBD1 (5 bases). Trimming removed 10 bases from V and 4 bases from J, with 19 bases in between. Germline V gene data show CDR1 as WNHNN and CDR2 as SYGVQD (reference sequence). This CDR3 contains 15 residues. The CDR3 sequence: CATPFFGAPTGELFF. For the CDR3, the DNA is TGCGCCACCCCATTTTTTGGGGCCCCCACCGGGGAGCTGTTTTTT.

This chain joins TRBV19 and TRBJ1-1; the D is unclear. V lost 7 bases to trimming and J lost 8 bases, with 17 bases between them. The CDR3 runs 13 residues. In germline, CDR1 is LNHDA, CDR2 SQIVND (reference sequence). CDR3 nucleotides: TGTGCCAGTAACCCCCGAAGGACTACCGAAGCTTTCTTT. The encoded protein is CASNPRRTTEAFF.

V is TRBV3-1 (or the pseudogene TRBV3-2) and J is TRBJ1-4; perhaps TRBD1 as D (6 bases). The length of the CDR3 is 14 residues. Trimming removed 1 base from V and 7 bases from J, with 10 bases in between. Germline V gene data show CDR1 as LGHDT and CDR2 as YNNKEL (reference sequence). The CDR3 loop reads CASSQASGAEKLFF. The CDR3 region has the DNA TGTGCCAGCAGCCAAGCATCAGGGGCTGAAAAACTGTTTTTT.

CDR3 loop: CASSLGSVNYGYTF. CDR3 nucleotide sequence: TGTGCCAGCAGCTTAGGATCGGTGAACTATGGCTACACCTTC. The chain recombines TRBV7-2 with TRBJ1-2; D not resolved. The CDR3 extends over 14 amino acids. Trimming took off 1 base at V and 2 bases at J, with 8 bases between the two ends. Germline V gene sequence: CDR1 SGHTA, CDR2 FQGNSA.